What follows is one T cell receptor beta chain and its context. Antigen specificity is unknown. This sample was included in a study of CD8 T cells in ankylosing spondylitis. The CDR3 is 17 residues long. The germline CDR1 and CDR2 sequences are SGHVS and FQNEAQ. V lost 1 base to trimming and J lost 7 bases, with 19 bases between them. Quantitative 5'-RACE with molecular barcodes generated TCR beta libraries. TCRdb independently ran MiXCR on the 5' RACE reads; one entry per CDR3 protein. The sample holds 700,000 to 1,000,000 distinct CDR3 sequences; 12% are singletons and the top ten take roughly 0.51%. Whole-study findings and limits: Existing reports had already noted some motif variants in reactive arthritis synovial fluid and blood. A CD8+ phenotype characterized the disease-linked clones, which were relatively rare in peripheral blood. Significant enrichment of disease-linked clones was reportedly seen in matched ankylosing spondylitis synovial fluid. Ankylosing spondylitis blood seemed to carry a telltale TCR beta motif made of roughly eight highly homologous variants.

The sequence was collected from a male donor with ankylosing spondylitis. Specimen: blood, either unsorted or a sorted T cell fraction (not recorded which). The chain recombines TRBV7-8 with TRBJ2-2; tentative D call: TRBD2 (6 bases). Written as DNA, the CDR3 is TGTGCCAGCAGCTTAGTGGGCGGGACGTCCGGTGGCGGGGAGCTGTTTTTT. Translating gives CASSLVGGTSGGGELFF. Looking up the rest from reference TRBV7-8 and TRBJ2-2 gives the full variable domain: GAGVSQSPRYKVAKRGQDVALRCDPISGHVSLFWYQQALGQGPEFLTYFQNEAQLDKSGLPSDRFFAERPEGSVSTLKIQRTQQEDSAVYLCASSLVGGTSGGGELFFGEGSRLTVL.